The present entry profiles one T cell receptor beta chain with its context. This record belongs to a study of cytomegalovirus exposure and HLA in healthy donors. 60 Vbeta and 13 Jbeta primers were used in PCR. TCRdb's copy holds only in-frame clones and misses some; the assay was immunoSEQ multiplex PCR. Of 80,000 or so clones detected, around two thirds appear once; the ten largest clones hold around 6.9%. Per the germline V gene, CDR1 is SNHLY and CDR2 is FYNNEI. J gave up 2 bases and V 1 base, and 8 bases lay outside the gene matches. The CDR3 loop spans 17 amino acids. The sequenced material came from PBMCs. The V call is TRBV2, the J call TRBJ1-2, with 9 nucleotides matching TRBD1. The TCR comes from a woman between 45 and 65 years old in good health and CMV-seropositive. CDR3 sequence reads: CASSEEWDRAINYGYTF. The CDR3 DNA is TGTGCCAGCAGTGAAGAGTGGGACAGGGCGATCAACTATGGCTACACCTTC.